Listed below are T cell receptor beta chains from one sample, sequenced in a study of Ad26.COV2.S vaccination and SARS-CoV-2 variants. The assay was immunoSEQ multiplex PCR, and TCRdb's table has in-frame clones only and misses some. The sample yields about 350,000 clones, approximately 90% seen once. Sequencing was performed on peripheral blood, taken in a trial of Ad26.COV2.S vaccine versus placebo. The receptors stem from a person between 18 and 65 years old who received the Ad26.COV2.S COVID-19 vaccine or a placebo. Both conserved end residues are part of each CDR3. D genes are given only for firm matches. Expanded clones get a size class; other rows say once, few or many, or leave the size out.

>-|-|TRBV27|TRBJ2-7
TGTGCCAGCAGTTTATCGACAGGCTACGAGCAGTACTTC
CASSLSTGYEQYF
>-|-|TRBV7-9|TRBJ2-1
TGTGCCAGCAGGCGAAGCTCCTACAATGAGCAGTTCTTC
CASRRSSYNEQFF
>once|-|TRBV4-3|TRBJ1-3
TGCGCCAGCAGCCAAGATTGGGCAAGTTCTGGAAACACCATATATTTT
CASSQDWASSGNTIYF
>-|TRBD1|TRBV19|TRBJ1-2
TGTGCCAGTAGTGGATTCGACAGGGGTGACTATGGCTACACCTTC
CASSGFDRGDYGYTF
>-|-|TRBV29-1|TRBJ1-3
TGCAGCGTTGAAGAAGGGCCGGGCTCTGGAAACACCATATATTTT
CSVEEGPGSGNTIYF
>-|TRBD2|TRBV19|TRBJ2-2
TGTGCCAGTAGTATACCCTTTAGCGGGCTCAACACCGGGGAGCTGTTTTTT
CASSIPFSGLNTGELFF
>-|TRBD2|TRBV4-1|TRBJ2-1
TGCGCCAGCAGCCATACTAGCGGGAGCTACAATGAGCAGTTCTTC
CASSHTSGSYNEQFF
>-|TRBD1|TRBV28|TRBJ2-7
TGTGCCAGCAGTTTACAGGGGGCAAAGGACGAGCAGTACTTC
CASSLQGAKDEQYF
>-|-|TRBV6-5|TRBJ1-1
TGTGCCAGCAGGGACACCATAATAAATGAAGCTTTCTTT
CASRDTIINEAFF
>-|-|TRBV6-5|TRBJ1-5
TGTGCCAGCAGTCATGACAGCAATCAGCCCCAGCATTTT
CASSHDSNQPQHF
>-|-|TRBV28|TRBJ1-5
TGTGCCAGCAAACGGCCTTTGGTTGGTCAGCCCCAGCATTTT
CASKRPLVGQPQHF
>-|-|TRBV14|TRBJ2-2
TGTGCCAGCAGCCATGTGGACAGCTTTACCGGGGAGCTGTTTTTT
CASSHVDSFTGELFF
>-|-|TRBV2|TRBJ2-1
TGTGCCAGCAGATTAGCCGCATCCTACAATGAGCAGTTCTTC
CASRLAASYNEQFF
>once|-|TRBV30|TRBJ2-7
TGTGCCTGGAGACCGGTGACAGGACCGATCTCCTACGAGCAGTACTTC
CAWRPVTGPISYEQYF
>-|-|TRBV5-5|TRBJ2-2
TGTGCCAGCAGCTTGGGCTCGGGGACCGGGGAGCTGTTTTTT
CASSLGSGTGELFF
>-|-|TRBV7-2|TRBJ2-1
TGTGCCAGCCGCCAAGGGGGGGAGGGCCAAGCCTCCTACAATGAGCAGTTCTTC
CASRQGGEGQASYNEQFF
>-|-|TRBV10-1|TRBJ2-3
TGCGCCAGCAGTGAGAGGGACCAAGGCTCAGATACGCAGTATTTT
CASSERDQGSDTQYF